Below, 27 T cell receptor beta chains from the same sample are listed, as sequenced in a study of sequential checkpoint blockade in melanoma. Sequencing used immunoSEQ multiplex PCR; TCRdb keeps in-frame clones, though not all of them. The sample records 9,500 to 15,000 clones, about 79% being singletons. The treatment is: randomized to nivolumab then ipilimumab (arm A) or the reverse (arm B). Specimen: CD8+ T cells sorted from blood (inferred from file names), collected from a patient given nivolumab and ipilimumab in sequence. All receptors derive from a human donor with melanoma.

This rearrangement joins TRBV5-4 to TRBJ2-7; 8 nucleotides line up with TRBD2. CDR3 length: 15 amino acids. In germline, CDR1 is SGHNT, CDR2 YYREEE (reference sequence). Germline trimming cut 0 bases from V and 7 bases from J; bases unmatched to any gene: 9. CDR3 loop: CASSLDGGGRWEQYF. DNA of the CDR3: TGTGCCAGCAGCTTGGACGGGGGGGGGCGATGGGAGCAGTACTTC.

This clone came up once. This rearrangement joins TRBV7-6 to TRBJ2-5, with TRBD1 matching over 10 bases. V dropped 3 bases and J dropped 3; count of bases not matched to a gene: 13. This CDR3 region has 18 residues. Germline V gives CDR1 SGHVS, CDR2 FNYEAQ. This CDR3 is CASSLGLRGTGVEETQYF. CDR3 sequence (DNA): TGTGCCAGCAGCTTGGGTCTCCGGGGGACAGGGGTCGAAGAGACCCAGTACTTC.

The V call is TRBV4-1, the J call TRBJ1-5, with unresolved D. Trimming stripped 0 bases from V and 0 bases from J, with 6 bases between. The germline CDR1 and CDR2 sequences are MGHRA and YSYEKL. This CDR3 is built from 15 residues. The CDR3 reads CASSQDHSSNQPQHF. The CDR3 nucleotides are TGCGCCAGCAGCCAAGATCACAGTAGCAATCAGCCCCAGCATTTT.

The rearrangement links TRBV9 to TRBJ2-1; 7 bases match TRBD1. The V gene's germline CDR1 is SGDLS and CDR2 YYNGEE. The CDR3 consists of 14 residues. J gave up 2 bases and V 3 bases, and 2 bases lay outside the gene matches. The CDR3 here is CASSDRGAYNEQFF. CDR3 nucleotides: TGTGCCAGCAGCGACAGGGGTGCCTACAATGAGCAGTTCTTC.

This clone was detected once. This rearrangement joins TRBV18 to TRBJ2-7; 8 nucleotides agree with TRBD2. The length of the CDR3 is 15 residues. V gave up 6 bases and J gave up 0 bases; unmatched junction bases: 7. Per the germline V gene, CDR1 is KGHSH and CDR2 is LQKENI. The CDR3 loop reads CASSPVTSGSYEQYF. CDR3 DNA sequence: TGTGCCAGCTCGCCCGTTACTAGCGGCTCCTACGAGCAGTACTTC.

The chain carries TRBV4-1 and TRBJ2-5; TRBD2 aligns across 13 bases. CDR3 length: 15 residues. After removal of 5 bases from V and 2 bases from J, the junction contained 2 bases not matched to a gene. Germline lookup yields CDR1 MGHRA and CDR2 YSYEKL. The CDR3 DNA reads as TGCGCCAGCAGCTGGACTAGCGGGGGACAAGAGACCCAGTACTTC. Amino acids: CASSWTSGGQETQYF.

The chain is built from TRBV6-1 and TRBJ2-7, with TRBD2 matching 9 bases. The V gene's germline CDR1 is MNHNS and CDR2 SASEGT. The J segment lost 0 bases and the V segment lost 1 base, leaving 1 base of the junction unmatched. The CDR3 runs 15 residues. For the CDR3, the DNA is TGTGCCAGCAGTGAAGAAGCGGGGGGCTCCTACGAGCAGTACTTC. Protein: CASSEEAGGSYEQYF.

The CDR3 spells CASSFQVSPTDTQYF. CDR3 bases: TGTGCCAGCAGCTTCCAAGTGAGTCCCACAGATACGCAGTATTTT. The gene calls are TRBV9 and TRBJ2-3, with unresolved D. The CDR3 runs to 15 residues. V was cut by 4 bases and J by 2 bases, with 14 bases left in between. Per germline, CDR1 SGDLS and CDR2 YYNGEE.

This clone was picked up a small number of times. The chain carries TRBV19 and TRBJ1-5, with TRBD1 as a possible D gene (5 bases). Trimming took off 7 bases at V and 4 bases at J, with 11 bases between the two ends. CDR1 is LNHDA and CDR2 is SQIVND in the germline V gene (reference sequence). This CDR3 has 13 amino acids. CDR3 in DNA: TGTGCCAGTACAATCAGGACAAATCAGCCCCAGCATTTT. Its protein product is CASTIRTNQPQHF.

A single count supports this clone. The rearrangement joins TRBV9 to TRBJ2-3; D remains ambiguous. Germline V gene lookup returns CDR1 SGDLS and CDR2 YYNGEE. This CDR3 is built from 13 residues. V dropped 4 bases and J dropped 4 bases, with 10 bases sitting between them. The CDR3 DNA reads as TGTGCCAGCAGCTCCAATTTTGCAGATACGCAGTATTTT. This gives the protein CASSSNFADTQYF.

The chain is built from TRBV6-1 and TRBJ2-5; 7 bases are shared with TRBD1. J was trimmed by 1 base and V by 5 bases; bases with no gene match: 7. Germline V gene sequence: CDR1 MNHNS, CDR2 SASEGT. The CDR3 consists of 15 residues. The CDR3 loop reads CASSSWGQLQETQYF. CDR3 DNA: TGTGCCAGCAGTTCGTGGGGACAGCTCCAAGAGACCCAGTACTTC.

By share, this clone counts as large (0.1 to 1%). This chain joins TRBV4-1 and TRBJ2-3, with TRBD2 as a possible D gene (6 bases). Germline CDR1 is MGHRA and CDR2 is YSYEKL. Trimming cost V 7 bases and J 2 bases, with 16 bases left between them. The CDR3 is made up of 15 amino acids. The CDR3 coding sequence is TGCGCCAGCACCCAGGGTAGCGGATCCACAGATACGCAGTATTTT. The encoded protein is CASTQGSGSTDTQYF.

The table lists this clone with a few counts. J is TRBJ2-7 and V is TRBV7-9; 7 bases align to TRBD1. Losses at the gene ends were 8 bases for V and 5 bases for J; bases not matched to a gene: 9. Germline values: CDR1 SEHNR, CDR2 FQNEAQ (reference sequence). The CDR3 contains 13 residues. CDR3 bases: TGTGCCAGCGGCCGGGACAGTGGCCACGAGCAGTACTTC. It encodes CASGRDSGHEQYF.

The CDR3 sequence: CASSWGGLEAFF. The DNA for the CDR3 is TGTGCCAGCAGCTGGGGAGGGCTTGAAGCTTTCTTT. This rearrangement joins TRBV7-2 to TRBJ1-1, with D uncertain. V lost 4 bases and J lost 7, with 10 bases in between. CDR1 and CDR2 from the germline V gene are SGHTA and FQGNSA. This CDR3 region has 12 residues.

This clone was seen a few times. The genes are TRBV6-4 and TRBJ2-3; TRBD1 might be the D (5 bases). Trimming left V 10 bases short and J 4 bases short, with 15 bases between. This CDR3 contains 13 residues. Germline-derived CDR1 and CDR2 are MRHNA and SNTAGT. This CDR3 is CATSGNEADTQYF. CDR3 in DNA: TGTGCCACGTCAGGGAATGAGGCAGATACGCAGTATTTT.

A remark on this clone: A junction boundary mismatches the germline segment, possibly from a read error. The chain recombines TRBV13 with TRBJ2-7; possibly TRBD1 for D (6 bases). Germline-derived CDR1 and CDR2 are PRHDT and FYEKMQ (reference sequence). The length of the CDR3 is 12 residues. The CDR3 sequence is CTSSRQVYEQYF. DNA for the CDR3: TGTACCAGCAGCAGACAGGTCTACGAGCAGTACTTC. The whole variable domain, remainder taken from reference TRBV13 and TRBJ2-7, is AAGVIQSPRHLIKEKRETATLKCYPIPRHDTVYWYQQGPGQDPQFLISFYEKMQSDKGSIPDRFSAQQFSDYHSELNMSSLELGDSALYFCTSSRQVYEQYFGPGTRLTVT.

This chain links TRBV5-6 with TRBJ2-1; 8 positions agree with TRBD1. With V trimmed by 0 bases and J by 6 bases, 2 bases remained unmatched. The CDR3 has 14 residues. Germline V gene lookup returns CDR1 SGHDT and CDR2 YYEEEE. The CDR3 coding sequence is TGTGCCAGCAGCTTGGGGCAGGGGGCCAATGAGCAGTTCTTC. Amino acid sequence: CASSLGQGANEQFF.

The V call is TRBV5-1, the J call TRBJ2-7; 7 bases map to TRBD2. The length of the CDR3 is 13 residues. V was clipped by 4 bases and J by 0 bases; unmatched bases: 1. In germline, CDR1 is SGHRS, CDR2 YFSETQ. The CDR3: CASSGGDSYEQYF. CDR3 coding DNA: TGCGCCAGCAGCGGGGGGGACTCCTACGAGCAGTACTTC.

The V gene is TRBV2, the J gene TRBJ1-1; maybe TRBD1 (5 bases). CDR3 length equals 16 residues. V was shortened by 4 bases and J by 0 bases, with 15 bases between the two germline ends. From germline, CDR1 is SNHLY and CDR2 FYNNEI. Here the CDR3 DNA reads TGTGCCAGCAGTGGACAGCACAGGTCTCTGAACACTGAAGCTTTCTTT. This gives the protein CASSGQHRSLNTEAFF.

This rearrangement joins TRBV10-2 to TRBJ2-7, with TRBD2 identical over 16 bases. Germline assignment: CDR1 WSHSY and CDR2 SAAADI. CDR3 length: 18 residues. Germline trimming cut 3 bases from V and 4 bases from J; bases unmatched to any gene: 9. CDR3 sequence reads: CASSDRVGTSGREYEQYF. CDR3 nucleotides: TGCGCCAGCAGTGATAGGGTCGGGACTAGCGGGAGGGAGTACGAGCAGTACTTC.

This chain connects TRBV13 to TRBJ2-1; D gene uncertain. V was clipped by 1 base and J by 0 bases, with 7 bases between them. The CDR3 has 15 amino acids. Per germline, CDR1 PRHDT and CDR2 FYEKMQ (reference sequence). The CDR3 bases are TGTGCCAGCAGCTTAGAATGGAGCTCCTACAATGAGCAGTTCTTC. This codes for CASSLEWSSYNEQFF.

A single count supports this clone. The chain recombines TRBV25-1 with TRBJ1-5; perhaps TRBD1 as D (6 bases). CDR3 length: 17 residues. CDR1 is MGHDK and CDR2 is SYGVNS in the germline V gene. Trimming shortened V by 1 base and J by 6 bases, and 19 bases separated the two germline ends. CDR3 DNA: TGTGCCAGCAGTGAATGCGGCGGGCAGGGGATTGGTCAGCCCCAGCATTTT. Amino acids: CASSECGGQGIGQPQHF.

This chain links TRBV4-1 with TRBJ2-5; 7 bases match TRBD2. CDR3 length: 15 amino acids. V trimming: 1 base; J trimming: 2 bases; junction bases outside the gene matches: 4. Germline V gene sequence: CDR1 MGHRA, CDR2 YSYEKL. Here the CDR3 DNA reads TGCGCCAGCAGCCAAGGGGGGACTAATCAAGAGACCCAGTACTTC. Translated, it gives CASSQGGTNQETQYF.

This clone was seen a few times. The rearrangement joins TRBV7-6 to TRBJ1-5; D is unresolved. The CDR3 covers 13 residues. V shed 6 bases and J shed 0 bases, with 6 bases lying between them. CDR1 SGHVS and CDR2 FNYEAQ come from the germline V gene. CDR3 coding DNA: TGTGCCAGCAGTAAAAATAGCAATCAGCCCCAGCATTTT. It specifies CASSKNSNQPQHF. Drawing the rest from reference TRBV7-6 and TRBJ1-5, the complete variable domain is GAGVSQSPRYKVTKRGQDVALRCDPISGHVSLYWYRQALGQGPEFLTYFNYEAQQDKSGLPNDRFSAERPEGSISTLTIQRTEQRDSAMYRCASSKNSNQPQHFGDGTRLSIL.

This chain's CDR3 is CASSQLRDYNEQFF. As DNA, the CDR3 is TGTGCCAGCAGCCAACTCCGGGACTACAATGAGCAGTTCTTC. The chain links TRBV4-2 to TRBJ2-1, with D perhaps matching TRBD2 (5 bases). The V end was cut by 2 bases, the J end by 3 bases, with 8 bases between. This CDR3 spans 14 amino acids. The germline CDR1 and CDR2 sequences are LGHNA and YNFKEQ.

J is TRBJ2-7 and V is TRBV2; 11 nucleotides line up with TRBD2. This CDR3 has 16 residues. Germline V gene data show CDR1 as SNHLY and CDR2 as FYNNEI. The junction had 12 bases not matched to a gene; V was cut back by 8 bases and J by 3 bases. The CDR3 loop is CASAGVLAGVIYEQYF. The CDR3 DNA follows: TGTGCCAGCGCGGGGGTACTAGCGGGAGTTATCTACGAGCAGTACTTC. Looking up the rest from reference TRBV2 and TRBJ2-7 gives the full variable domain: EPEVTQTPSHQVTQMGQEVILRCVPISNHLYFYWYRQILGQKVEFLVSFYNNEISEKSEIFDDQFSVERPDGSNFTLKIRSTKLEDSAMYFCASAGVLAGVIYEQYFGPGTRLTVT.

This chain uses TRBV14 with TRBJ2-7, with TRBD1 identical over 11 bases. This CDR3 has 15 amino acids. The V and J ends lost 3 bases and 3 bases, in that order; junction bases with no gene match: 4. Germline CDR1 is SGHDN and CDR2 is FVKESK. The CDR3 sequence is CASSHQGQGVYEQYF. Written as DNA, the CDR3 is TGTGCCAGCAGCCATCAGGGACAGGGGGTCTACGAGCAGTACTTC.